This TCR beta chain came from a study of blood T cells in healthy people across ages. This clonotype has a handful of counts. Sample-barcoded 5' priming and a J-beta primer mix drove a second PCR of roughly 6 to 12 cycles. Each CDR3 protein is one row after TCRdb ran MiXCR on the 5' RACE reads. The top ten hold around an eighth of the sample, which has about a million distinct CDR3 sequences, around 49% seen once. The CDR3 has 12 residues. CDR1 is DFQATT, CDR2 SNEGSKA, per germline (reference sequence). V lost 1 base and J 7 bases, leaving 8 bases between the germline ends. The chain employs TRBV20-1 and TRBJ2-1; tentatively, D is TRBD2 (6 bases). The TCR sequence derives from a man between 25 and 39 years old in good health. Sequenced: blood. The CDR3 region has the DNA TGCAGTGCTAGAGGGGACTTTAATGAGCAGTTCTTC. Protein product: CSARGDFNEQFF.